What follows is one TCR beta chain and its context. The data were obtained in a study of blood T cells in healthy people across ages. PCR was performed a second time for about 7 to 11 cycles using a sample-barcoded 5' primer and a J-beta primer mix. Any given sample supplied a minimum of 2.5 million CDR3-containing paired-end reads. Each CDR3 protein is one row after TCRdb ran MiXCR on the 5' RACE reads. The sample lists about 2 million distinct CDR3 sequences, around 50% occurring once. All donors came from Russia, were Caucasian and healthy, and spanned ages roughly 6 to 100. With 4 bases clipped from V and 7 bases from J, the junction kept 4 bases outside the gene matches. CDR3 length: 14 amino acids. CDR1 is MNHEY and CDR2 is SMNVEV in the germline V gene (reference sequence).

The source of this sequence is a woman aged 40 to 55 in good health. This chain connects TRBV27 to TRBJ1-6; 7 bases fit TRBD1. The sequenced sample was blood. The CDR3 sequence is CASSSGTVNSPLHF. The CDR3 DNA reads TGTGCCAGCAGTTCCGGGACAGTCAATTCACCCCTCCACTTT.